Shown below are 18 T cell receptor beta chains from a single sample sequenced in a study of molecular identifiers for immune sequencing clone quantification. TCRdb re-called the PCR reads through MiXCR, storing one row per CDR3 protein. The sample consists of about half a million distinct CDR3 sequences, less than 30% of them appearing once. What was sequenced was naive CD8+ T cells from blood, with Jurkat cell RNA spiked in. This sample's subset: FACS-sorted CD8+CD4-CCR7+CD45RA+ naive T cells. The receptors were gathered from a human donor in good health. Some libraries in this study had Jurkat cell RNA spiked in.

This clonotype showed up just a few times. This sequence joins TRBV28 and TRBJ2-3; 10 nucleotides align to TRBD2. The germline V gene has CDR1 MDHEN and CDR2 SYDVKM. The CDR3 covers 15 residues. V dropped 5 bases and J dropped 4; count of bases not matched to a gene: 6. CDR3 DNA sequence: TGTGCCAGCAGTGAGCAGCGGGGGGGCTCAGATACGCAGTATTTT. This gives the protein CASSEQRGGSDTQYF.

The chain employs TRBV4-3 and TRBJ2-7; D is possibly TRBD1 (6 bases). Trimming took 0 bases from V and 3 from J, leaving 12 bases between them. The germline V gene has CDR1 LGHNA and CDR2 YSLEER. The CDR3 consists of 15 residues. The CDR3 region is CASSQDAGALYEQYF. In DNA, the CDR3 is TGCGCCAGCAGCCAAGATGCAGGGGCCCTCTACGAGCAGTACTTC.

This clonotype has just a few counts. This chain joins TRBV11-3 and TRBJ2-1; D gene uncertain. Germline CDR1 and CDR2: SGHNT and YENEEA. This CDR3 has 17 residues. Trimming stripped 0 bases from V and 9 bases from J, with 21 bases between. Here the CDR3 reads CASSLDNLGPPYGEQFF. The CDR3 region has the DNA TGTGCCAGCAGCTTAGATAATCTAGGACCCCCCTACGGTGAGCAGTTCTTC.

The sample holds a few counts of this clonotype. The rearrangement joins TRBV5-8 to TRBJ2-3; D is undetermined. The CDR3 sequence is 14 residues long. Trimming took off 0 bases at V and 4 bases at J, with 9 bases between the two ends. Germline values: CDR1 SGHTS, CDR2 YDEGEE. CDR3 region: CASSLVLGADTQYF. The CDR3 DNA reads as TGTGCCAGCAGCTTGGTGCTGGGCGCAGATACGCAGTATTTT.

This clonotype was counted only a few times. V and J are TRBV7-9 and TRBJ1-2; maybe TRBD1 (6 bases). The germline gives CDR1 SEHNR, CDR2 FQNEAQ (reference sequence). This CDR3 comprises 15 residues. V lost 0 bases to trimming and J lost 4 bases, with 12 bases between them. CDR3 region: CASSLAPGDGYGYTF. CDR3 nucleotide sequence: TGTGCCAGCAGCTTAGCCCCAGGGGATGGCTATGGCTACACCTTC.

The chain joins TRBV20-1 to TRBJ1-1; D not resolved. Trimming cost V 7 bases and J 3 bases, with 15 bases left between them. In germline, CDR1 is DFQATT, CDR2 SNEGSKA (reference sequence). CDR3 length equals 13 residues. The CDR3 sequence is CSVPSEWHTEAFF. CDR3 nucleotide sequence: TGCAGTGTCCCTAGTGAGTGGCACACTGAAGCTTTCTTT.

Comment on this clonotype: At one end the junction does not follow the germline gene, possibly because of a read error. V and J are TRBV7-2 and TRBJ2-7, with TRBD1 matching over 7 bases. Germline V gene data show CDR1 as SGHTA and CDR2 as FQGNSA. The CDR3 runs 14 residues. CDR3 residues: CASGFTGEVYEQYF. CDR3 nucleotide sequence: TGTGCCAGCGGCTTTACAGGGGAAGTCTACGAGCAGTACTTC.

A word on this clonotype: At one end, the junction sequence differs from germline, possibly due to a read error. This chain uses TRBV19 with TRBJ1-4; D unclear. Germline V gene sequence: CDR1 LNHDA, CDR2 SQIVND (reference sequence). The CDR3 is 14 amino acids. DNA of the CDR3: TGTGCCAGTAGTATGTGGAGTTGGAATGAAAAACTGCTTTTT. It translates to CASSMWSWNEKLLF. The full variable domain, with the rest looked up from reference TRBV19 and TRBJ1-4, is DGGITQSPKYLFRKEGQNVTLSCEQNLNHDAMYWYRQDPGQGLRLIYYSQIVNDFQKGDIAEGYSVSREKKESFPLTVTSAQKNPTAFYLCASSMWSWNEKLLFGSGTQLSVL.

On this clonotype itself: A much larger clone lies a single base off, so this may be a read error. The rearrangement uses TRBV7-9 and TRBJ1-6; no clear D gene. Germline V gene sequence: CDR1 SEHNR, CDR2 FQNEAQ (reference sequence). The CDR3 length is 14 residues. The CDR3 sequence: CASSLASGRSPIHF. CDR3 DNA: TGTGCCAGCAGCTTAGCATCTGGACGTTCACCCATCCACTTT.

This clonotype has only a few counts. This chain uses TRBV19 with TRBJ1-2; D not certain. From germline, CDR1 is LNHDA and CDR2 SQIVND (reference sequence). V was cut by 3 bases and J by 2 bases, with 7 bases left in between. The CDR3 extends over 13 amino acids. The CDR3 is CASSMTNNYGYTF. CDR3 DNA: TGTGCCAGTAGTATGACTAACAACTATGGCTACACCTTC. Using reference TRBV19 and TRBJ1-2 for the parts outside the CDR3, the full variable domain is DGGITQSPKYLFRKEGQNVTLSCEQNLNHDAMYWYRQDPGQGLRLIYYSQIVNDFQKGDIAEGYSVSREKKESFPLTVTSAQKNPTAFYLCASSMTNNYGYTFGSGTRLTVV.

The chain employs TRBV4-3 and TRBJ2-7, with 10 bases aligning to TRBD2. The CDR3 contains 17 residues. The J segment lost 2 bases and the V segment lost 3 bases, leaving 10 bases of the junction unmatched. Germline V lookup: CDR1 LGHNA, CDR2 YSLEER. The CDR3 is CASSHSPGLADPYEQYF. In DNA, the CDR3 is TGCGCCAGCAGCCATTCCCCCGGACTAGCGGATCCCTACGAGCAGTACTTC.

Only a few counts were recorded for this clonotype. This chain links TRBV19 with TRBJ2-2; tentative D call: TRBD1 (5 bases). Germline assignment: CDR1 LNHDA and CDR2 SQIVND (reference sequence). This CDR3 is built from 16 residues. The V and J ends lost 7 bases and 3 bases respectively, with 18 bases between them. As DNA, the CDR3 is TGTGCCAGTACCTCAGAGTGGGGCAGAGACACCGGGGAGCTGTTTTTT. As protein: CASTSEWGRDTGELFF.

The gene calls are TRBV5-6 and TRBJ1-1; perhaps TRBD1 as D (6 bases). V was shortened by 6 bases and J by 4 bases, with 13 bases between the two germline ends. Germline-derived CDR1 and CDR2 are SGHDT and YYEEEE. This CDR3 spans 13 amino acids. The CDR3, as DNA: TGTGCCAGCACCCTGGGGGGGCTCACTGAAGCTTTCTTT. Translated: CASTLGGLTEAFF.

This clonotype was observed a few times. The chain links TRBV3-1 to TRBJ2-2, with TRBD2 matching over 7 bases. Germline assignment: CDR1 LGHDT and CDR2 YNNKEL (reference sequence). This CDR3 spans 14 amino acids. J was trimmed by 6 bases and V by 0 bases; bases with no gene match: 1. The CDR3 coding sequence is TGTGCCAGCAGCCAAGAGACTAGCCCCGGGGAGCTGTTTTTT. This gives the protein CASSQETSPGELFF.

This clonotype was observed a few times. The chain carries TRBV2 and TRBJ2-3; weak D call: TRBD1 (5 bases). The CDR3 is made up of 16 amino acids. The V gene lost 3 bases and the J gene lost 0 bases, with 13 bases spanning the gap. CDR1 is SNHLY, CDR2 FYNNEI, per germline. CDR3 amino acids: CASSEGAGPSTDTQYF. CDR3 DNA sequence: TGTGCCAGCAGTGAGGGTGCAGGGCCTAGCACAGATACGCAGTATTTT.

The sample holds a few counts of this clonotype. This chain connects TRBV6-2 or TRBV6-3 to TRBJ1-1, with D tentatively TRBD1 (6 bases). The germline V and J ends were trimmed by 7 bases and 6 bases, with 18 bases remaining between them. The CDR3 consists of 14 residues. Germline lookup yields CDR1 MNHEY and CDR2 SVGEGT. CDR3 sequence reads: CASITDRGVPEAFF. The CDR3 nucleotides are TGTGCCAGCATTACGGATAGGGGGGTCCCTGAAGCTTTCTTT.

Note on this clonotype: Since no conserved phenylalanine or tryptophan closes the CDR3, a read error is the likely cause. The chain couples TRBV30 to TRBJ2-5; D not resolved. The V end lost 2 bases, the J end lost 0 bases, and 4 bases lay between the germline ends. In germline, CDR1 is GTSNPN, CDR2 SVGIG (reference sequence). The CDR3 runs to 12 residues. The CDR3 is CAWSQDQETQYL. In DNA, the CDR3 is TGTGCCTGGAGTCAAGACCAAGAGACCCAGTACCTC.

For this clonotype: A single base separates this from a much larger clone, so it may be a read error. As DNA, the CDR3 is TGTGCCAGCAGCGTCAGCGACGAGCGGTACTTC. Its translation: CASSVSDERYF. The V and J genes are TRBV6-2 or TRBV6-3 and TRBJ2-7; D is unresolved. The length of the CDR3 is 11 residues. The germline CDR1 and CDR2 sequences are MNHEY and SVGEGT.